Shown below are 24 T cell receptor beta chains from a single sample sequenced in a study of T cell responses to AZD1222 COVID-19 vaccine. Data came from immunoSEQ multiplex PCR; TCRdb stores just in-frame clones and leaves some out. Here the sample spans about 140,000 clones, over 85% being singletons. The sample consisted of peripheral blood, taken on day 0 of AZD1222 vaccination. These receptors originate from an adult in good health.

The chain recombines TRBV29-1 with TRBJ2-5; TRBD1 aligns across 7 bases. CDR1 is SQVTM, CDR2 ANQGSEA, per germline. This CDR3 has 14 residues. The V segment lost 4 bases and the J segment 2 bases; nucleotides outside the gene matches: 7. CDR3 nucleotide sequence: TGCAGCGTTGTCCCCACAGGGGTGCAAGAGACCCAGTACTTC. The encoded protein is CSVVPTGVQETQYF. The full variable domain, rest sourced from reference TRBV29-1 and TRBJ2-5, is SAVISQKPSRDICQRGTSLTIQCQVDSQVTMMFWYRQQPGQSLTLIATANQGSEATYESGFVIDKFPISRPNLTFSTLTVSNMSPEDSSIYLCSVVPTGVQETQYFGPGTRLLVL.

This chain connects TRBV21-1 to TRBJ1-2; no DNA check was done on the table's D call, TRBD1. TRBV21-1 is a listed pseudogene. The CDR3 length is 14 residues. CDR3 region: CASSKRPRVRGYTF. CDR3 in DNA: TGTGCCAGCAGCAAAAGACCCAGGGTCAGGGGCTACACCTTC.

The chain joins TRBV28 to TRBJ1-2; a weak D match, TRBD1 (6 bases). Germline V gene sequence: CDR1 MDHEN, CDR2 SYDVKM. The CDR3 covers 14 residues. Between the trimmed V and J ends, which lost 6 bases and 8 bases, there was a span of 19 bases. The CDR3 sequence is CASRPHSPQGGYTF. CDR3 DNA sequence: TGTGCCAGCAGGCCGCATTCTCCCCAGGGGGGCTACACCTTC.

The V call is TRBV7-9, the J call TRBJ2-1; a weak D match, TRBD1 (5 bases). Trimming removed 2 bases from V and 6 bases from J, with 8 bases in between. The CDR3 contains 13 residues. The V gene's germline CDR1 is SEHNR and CDR2 FQNEAQ (reference sequence). The CDR3 sequence: CASSLTQGNEQFF. The DNA of the CDR3 is TGTGCCAGCAGCTTAACCCAGGGCAATGAGCAGTTCTTC.

This clone was recorded a few times. This chain links TRBV28 with TRBJ1-5, with D unclear. CDR1 and CDR2 from the germline V gene are MDHEN and SYDVKM. The CDR3 consists of 12 residues. V gave up 10 bases and J gave up 1 base, with 8 bases separating them. The CDR3 DNA reads TGTGCCACCATGGAAAGCAATCAGCCCCAGCATTTT. Its protein product is CATMESNQPQHF.

V is TRBV19 and J is TRBJ1-6; 9 nucleotides line up with TRBD1. CDR3 length equals 15 residues. The germline V gene has CDR1 LNHDA and CDR2 SQIVND (reference sequence). V lost 5 bases, J lost 7 bases, and 6 bases stayed unmatched. CDR3 sequence reads: CASSVPGQGNSPLHF. In DNA form, the CDR3 reads TGTGCCAGTAGTGTTCCGGGACAGGGCAATTCACCCCTCCACTTT.

The chain is built from TRBV28 and TRBJ2-3, with 8 bases that match TRBD1. Unmatched junction bases numbered 6, after V lost 5 bases and J lost 2 bases. Germline values: CDR1 MDHEN, CDR2 SYDVKM. The CDR3 length is 15 residues. CDR3 coding DNA: TGTGCCAGCAGTCGACGGACAGGGTTCACAGATACGCAGTATTTT. Residues: CASSRRTGFTDTQYF.

Comment on this clone: The same CDR3 arises from other DNA sequences in this sample as well. The rearrangement links TRBV28 to TRBJ2-5; 9 bases fit TRBD1. In germline, CDR1 is MDHEN, CDR2 SYDVKM. The CDR3 runs 14 residues. J gave up 5 bases and V 3 bases, and 4 bases lay outside the gene matches. Written as DNA, the CDR3 is TGTGCCAGCAGTTTCTCCGGGACAGGGGAGACCCAGTACTTC. It is translated as CASSFSGTGETQYF.

This chain links TRBV6-2 or TRBV6-3 with TRBJ1-6; D is undetermined. The V and J ends lost 2 bases and 6 bases respectively, with 8 bases between them. CDR3 size: 14 residues. CDR1 is MNHEY, CDR2 SVGEGT, per germline. CDR3 residues: CASSYRTGNSPLHF. In DNA form, the CDR3 reads TGTGCCAGCAGTTACCGGACGGGTAATTCACCCCTCCACTTT.

The rearrangement links TRBV7-2 to TRBJ1-2; D is unresolved. V lost 1 base to trimming and J lost 7 bases, with 10 bases between them. Germline lookup yields CDR1 SGHTA and CDR2 FQGNSA. The CDR3 runs to 13 residues. CDR3 bases: TGTGCCAGCAGCTTAGTCGGAAGTGGTGGCTACACCTTC. Its translation is CASSLVGSGGYTF.

The rearrangement links TRBV6-2 or TRBV6-3 to TRBJ2-3, with D perhaps TRBD1 or TRBD2 (5 bases each). The CDR3 contains 12 residues. Between the trimmed V and J ends, which lost 5 bases and 2 bases, there was a span of 5 bases. The germline V gene has CDR1 MNHEY and CDR2 SVGEGT. CDR3 DNA: TGTGCCAGCAGTGGGACCACAGATACGCAGTATTTT. Amino acids: CASSGTTDTQYF.

In DNA, the CDR3 is TGTGCCAGCAGCTCCCAAGGTATGGGTTACGAGCAGTACTTC. Its protein product is CASSSQGMGYEQYF. The chain joins TRBV7-2 to TRBJ2-7, with no clear D. The germline CDR1 and CDR2 sequences are SGHTA and FQGNSA. There are 14 residues in the CDR3. Trimming took off 4 bases at V and 4 bases at J, with 14 bases between the two ends.

The chain employs TRBV5-1 and TRBJ2-2; D is uncertain. CDR1 and CDR2 from the germline V gene are SGHRS and YFSETQ. CDR3 length equals 13 residues. The ends were cut back, 2 bases at V and 3 bases at J, with 5 bases in the middle. CDR3 nucleotide sequence: TGCGCCAGCAGCTTAGAGGACACCGGGGAGCTGTTTTTT. Protein: CASSLEDTGELFF.

The rearrangement links TRBV7-9 to TRBJ2-2; D uncertain. V lost 2 bases to trimming and J lost 5 bases, with 9 bases between them. Looked up from germline, CDR1 is SEHNR and CDR2 is FQNEAQ (reference sequence). CDR3 length equals 14 residues. CDR3 protein: CASSLFGETGELFF. Written as DNA, the CDR3 is TGTGCCAGCAGCTTATTCGGAGAAACCGGGGAGCTGTTTTTT.

The chain is built from TRBV4-1 and TRBJ2-1; 9 nucleotides line up with TRBD2. The CDR3 extends over 18 amino acids. The germline CDR1 and CDR2 sequences are MGHRA and YSYEKL. V shed 1 base, J shed 1 base, and the junction held 8 bases outside the gene matches. In DNA, the CDR3 is TGCGCCAGCAGCCAAGGACGTGAGGCGGGAGGGTCCTACAATGAGCAGTTCTTC. This codes for CASSQGREAGGSYNEQFF.

The genes are TRBV7-2 and TRBJ2-7, with 7 bases identical to TRBD2. V was pared by 1 base and J by 3 bases, with 6 bases of the junction left unmatched. The CDR3 extends over 15 amino acids. The germline CDR1 and CDR2 sequences are SGHTA and FQGNSA. For the CDR3, the DNA is TGTGCCAGCAGCTTAGGGTCGGGAGGTATCTACGAGCAGTACTTC. The encoded protein is CASSLGSGGIYEQYF.

This sequence joins TRBV11-3 and TRBJ2-1, with 8 nucleotides matching TRBD1. V was pared by 5 bases and J by 9 bases, with 12 bases of the junction left unmatched. This CDR3 is 15 amino acids long. Looked up from germline, CDR1 is SGHNT and CDR2 is YENEEA. CDR3 in amino acids: CASSRFGQGYGEQFF. The CDR3 DNA reads as TGTGCCAGCAGCCGCTTTGGACAGGGCTACGGTGAGCAGTTCTTC. Filled out from reference TRBV11-3 and TRBJ2-1, the complete variable domain reads EAGVVQSPRYKIIEKKQPVAFWCNPISGHNTLYWYLQNLGQGPELLIRYENEEAVDDSQLPKDRFSAERLKGVDSTLKIQPAELGDSAVYLCASSRFGQGYGEQFFGPGTRLTVL.

The chain has TRBV28 and TRBJ1-2; no definite D call. The CDR3 is 14 residues long. Trimming took off 5 bases at V and 5 bases at J, with 15 bases between the two ends. Germline V gene data show CDR1 as MDHEN and CDR2 as SYDVKM. The CDR3 loop reads CASSPPAETYGYTF. The CDR3 DNA sequence: TGTGCCAGCAGTCCGCCAGCCGAGACTTATGGCTACACCTTC.

This clone was seen only once. This chain connects TRBV21-1 to TRBJ1-4; the table assigns TRBD1, which was not confirmed against the DNA. TRBV21-1 is a recognized pseudogene. This CDR3 region has 13 residues. CDR3 coding DNA: TGTGCCAGCAGCCCAGCAACTAATGAAAAACTGTTTTTT. Amino acids: CASSPATNEKLFF.

This chain connects TRBV4-1 to TRBJ2-3, with 8 positions matching TRBD1. Germline lookup yields CDR1 MGHRA and CDR2 YSYEKL. The junction had 8 bases not matched to a gene; V was cut back by 1 base and J by 2 bases. This CDR3 is built from 17 residues. The CDR3 coding sequence is TGCGCCAGCAGCCAAGTATGGCAGGGGGCAAACACAGATACGCAGTATTTT. Translated, it gives CASSQVWQGANTDTQYF.

A few counts support this clone. V usage is TRBV5-1 and J usage is TRBJ2-2; 7 positions match TRBD2. In germline, CDR1 is SGHRS, CDR2 YFSETQ. The CDR3 runs 16 residues. The ends lost 2 bases at V and 1 base at J; junction bases unmatched: 5. The CDR3 nucleotides read TGCGCCAGCAGCTTTGGGGGAGGGAAGAACACCGGGGAGCTGTTTTTT. Protein sequence: CASSFGGGKNTGELFF.

This chain connects TRBV27 to TRBJ2-7, with TRBD1 matching 10 bases. The germline V gene encodes CDR1 MNHEY and CDR2 SMNVEV (reference sequence). V lost 5 bases to trimming and J lost 5 bases; unmatched junction nucleotides: 12. The CDR3 is 16 amino acids. In DNA, the CDR3 is TGTGCCAGCAGTACCAATTCCGGGACAGGGGACCACGAGCAGTACTTC. Encoded protein: CASSTNSGTGDHEQYF.

The chain uses TRBV4-1 and TRBJ2-7; D possibly corresponds to TRBD1 (5 bases). Trimming pared 2 bases from V and 4 bases from J, leaving 18 bases between. Germline V CDR1 and CDR2: MGHRA, YSYEKL. This CDR3 contains 16 residues. CDR3 DNA: TGCGCCAGCAGCCAAACTACCGTCAGGGCCCGGTACGAGCAGTACTTC. Protein product: CASSQTTVRARYEQYF.

The DNA for the CDR3 is TGTGCCACCAGCAGAGACGGGAGCGGCTACAATGAGCAGTTCTTC. Amino acids: CATSRDGSGYNEQFF. V is TRBV15 and J is TRBJ2-1, with D maybe TRBD2 (6 bases). V gave up 0 bases and J gave up 3 bases, with 9 bases separating them. Germline values: CDR1 LNHNV, CDR2 YYDKDF (reference sequence). The CDR3 has 15 residues.